The clone carrying this T cell receptor beta chain has a handful of counts. TCRdb independently ran MiXCR on the RACE reads; one entry per CDR3 protein. The repertoire consists of about 380,000 distinct CDR3 sequences, with about 6% occurring once and the leading ten covering roughly 5.4%. This entry is derived from a study of human T cells and chemical hapten exposure. Regarding time point: patch test 2, 6 weeks after DPC sensitization. Described treatment: therapeutic diphenylcyclopropenone sensitization with weekly scalp DPC. The CDR3 is 16 amino acids. Germline assignment: CDR1 DFQATT and CDR2 SNEGSKA (reference sequence). V shed 6 bases and J shed 7 bases, with 24 bases lying between them.

This sample comprised whole blood, obtained in connection with sensitization to the hapten diphenylcyclopropenone (DPC). The chain links TRBV20-1 to TRBJ2-2; D possibly matches TRBD1 or TRBD2 (9 bases each). This receptor was identified in a young woman with alopecia areata. Some clones in this sample may be carry-over from other donors' samples. DNA for the CDR3: TGCAGTGCCCGCGGGGGGGACAGGGCTGTGATCGGGGAGCTGTTTTTT. It translates to CSARGGDRAVIGELFF.